One sample yielded the 25 T cell receptor beta chains listed below, sequenced in a study of cytomegalovirus exposure and HLA in healthy donors (dated by TCRdb to about 2017). The library was generated by the immunoSEQ multiplex PCR assay. For the multiplex PCR, a mixture combining 60 forward primers for TCR Vbeta segments and 13 reverse primers for TCR Jbeta segments was used. TCRdb holds this immuneACCESS table with in-frame rearrangements only. Some clones are missing; in checked studies, unresolved V genes explain under half, and the rest has no known cause. The sample table lists about 140,000 clones, roughly 74% of them with a count of one. Together, the top ten hold around 3.4% of the sample. The sequencing input was PBMCs. The receptors here all came from a man in his forties in good health and CMV-seronegative.

The chain employs TRBV7-8 and TRBJ2-2, with D maybe TRBD2 (6 bases). Trimming stripped 1 base from V and 3 bases from J, with 15 bases between. The length of the CDR3 is 17 residues. The germline gives CDR1 SGHVS, CDR2 FQNEAQ. CDR3: CASSLGGEWSDTGELFF. For the CDR3, the DNA is TGTGCCAGCAGCTTAGGGGGGGAATGGTCGGACACCGGGGAGCTGTTTTTT.

This clone was observed a handful of times. The gene calls are TRBV6-5 and TRBJ2-7; D is perhaps TRBD1 (7 bases). V lost 7 bases, J lost 4 bases, and 20 bases lay in between. Germline V gene sequence: CDR1 MNHEY, CDR2 SVGAGI. This CDR3 has 15 residues. The CDR3 loop is CASTHRGGVGYEQYF. The CDR3 nucleotides read TGTGCCAGCACCCACAGGGGAGGTGTGGGATACGAGCAGTACTTC.

The chain employs TRBV5-1 and TRBJ1-1, with unresolved D. With 4 bases removed from V and 4 bases from J, the gap between germline ends came to 17 bases. Germline V gives CDR1 SGHRS, CDR2 YFSETQ. This CDR3 is built from 15 residues. The CDR3: CASSPNTYEGTEAFF. As DNA, the CDR3 is TGCGCCAGCAGCCCCAACACCTACGAGGGCACTGAAGCTTTCTTT.

The chain has TRBV5-1 and TRBJ1-1; a weak D match, TRBD1 (5 bases). The V end was cut by 4 bases, the J end by 1 base, with 11 bases between. The CDR3 sequence is 14 residues long. CDR1 and CDR2 from the germline V gene are SGHRS and YFSETQ. CDR3 sequence (DNA): TGCGCCAGCAGCCCGGGACTTTCGAACACTGAAGCTTTCTTT. As protein: CASSPGLSNTEAFF.

This clone was observed a few times. This chain joins TRBV7-9 and TRBJ1-2; TRBD1 matches 7 bases. Germline lookup yields CDR1 SEHNR and CDR2 FQNEAQ (reference sequence). Losses at the gene ends were 4 bases for V and 8 bases for J; bases not matched to a gene: 19. The CDR3 sequence is 17 residues long. This CDR3 is CASSSLWTGLLYRGYTF. The CDR3 nucleotides read TGTGCCAGCAGCTCTCTCTGGACAGGACTCCTTTATCGGGGCTACACCTTC.

This clone has just a few counts. The chain employs TRBV7-3 and TRBJ2-3, with D possibly TRBD1 on 5 matching bases. This CDR3 comprises 13 residues. The ends were cut back, 7 bases at V and 5 bases at J, with 13 bases in the middle. Germline V lookup: CDR1 SGHTA, CDR2 FQGTGA. The CDR3: CASTQGNGDTQYF. The DNA for the CDR3 is TGTGCCAGCACCCAGGGCAATGGAGATACGCAGTATTTT.

This clone was found a few times. The J gene is TRBJ1-5, the V gene TRBV28; 8 nucleotides match TRBD1. Germline V gene lookup returns CDR1 MDHEN and CDR2 SYDVKM. The V gene end was trimmed by 3 bases and the J gene end by 7 bases; junction bases not matched to a gene: 8. This CDR3 has 15 residues. Written as DNA, the CDR3 is TGTGCCAGCAGTTTTAGCAGGGGGCGCGGACAGCCCCAGCATTTT. The encoded protein is CASSFSRGRGQPQHF.

This clone was counted only a few times. V gene TRBV4-3 combines with J gene TRBJ2-5; D gene ambiguous. Per germline, CDR1 LGHNA and CDR2 YSLEER. CDR3 length: 15 residues. Trimming left V 0 bases short and J 0 bases short, with 8 bases between. The CDR3 bases are TGCGCCAGCAGCCAAGAGTGGGCCTACCAAGAGACCCAGTACTTC. This translates into CASSQEWAYQETQYF.

The chain couples TRBV30 to TRBJ1-5, with TRBD1 matching 8 bases. V lost 1 base and J lost 7; bases outside the gene matches: 6. The germline CDR1 and CDR2 sequences are GTSNPN and SVGIG (reference sequence). The CDR3 covers 14 residues. The DNA of the CDR3 is TGTGCCTGGAGTGCGACAGGGGATGGACAGCCCCAGCATTTT. Protein sequence: CAWSATGDGQPQHF.

This clone was observed once. V usage is TRBV2 and J usage is TRBJ1-5; D is ambiguous. CDR3 length: 15 residues. V was clipped by 4 bases and J by 3 bases, with 13 bases between them. The germline V gene encodes CDR1 SNHLY and CDR2 FYNNEI. CDR3 coding DNA: TGTGCCAGCAGTGGCCTTACTACTCTCAATCAGCCCCAGCATTTT. Its translation is CASSGLTTLNQPQHF.

The J gene is TRBJ1-1, the V gene TRBV7-9; D remains ambiguous. Trimming stripped 5 bases from V and 5 bases from J, with 9 bases between. This CDR3 comprises 12 residues. Germline CDR1 and CDR2: SEHNR and FQNEAQ (reference sequence). The CDR3 DNA is TGTGCCAGCAGCCCCGTACGGACTGAAGCTTTCTTT. Translation: CASSPVRTEAFF.

This clone was seen once. The rearrangement joins TRBV27 to TRBJ1-5; TRBD1 agrees at 12 bases. V lost 7 bases to trimming and J lost 4 bases; unmatched junction nucleotides: 17. The CDR3 is 19 residues long. Germline-derived CDR1 and CDR2 are MNHEY and SMNVEV (reference sequence). The CDR3 DNA sequence: TGTGCCAGCAAAGGGTCCGGGACAGGGGGCGTTCAAGGGAATCAGCCCCAGCATTTT. Translation: CASKGSGTGGVQGNQPQHF.

This clone showed up just a few times. The chain couples TRBV5-1 to TRBJ2-1; perhaps TRBD1 as D (6 bases). The CDR3 sequence is 14 residues long. Germline CDR1 and CDR2: SGHRS and YFSETQ. V was trimmed by 0 bases and J by 8 bases, leaving 12 bases between them. CDR3 nucleotides: TGCGCCAGCAGCTTGGCAGGCAGGGGAGATGAGCAGTTCTTC. The encoded protein is CASSLAGRGDEQFF. The entire variable domain, with the rest obtained from reference TRBV5-1 and TRBJ2-1, is as follows: KAGVTQTPRYLIKTRGQQVTLSCSPISGHRSVSWYQQTPGQGLQFLFEYFSETQRNKGNFPGRFSGRQFSNSRSEMNVSTLELGDSALYLCASSLAGRGDEQFFGPGTRLTVL.

The chain links TRBV7-6 to TRBJ1-1, with TRBD1 matching 7 bases. Germline loops: CDR1 SGHVS, CDR2 FNYEAQ. The CDR3 is made up of 13 amino acids. With 5 bases clipped from V and 5 bases from J, the junction kept 5 bases outside the gene matches. CDR3 sequence: CASSTDRVTEAFF. CDR3 sequence (DNA): TGTGCCAGCAGCACCGACAGGGTGACTGAAGCTTTCTTT.

This clone occurred a few times. The V call is TRBV5-5, the J call TRBJ1-3; 8 bases map to TRBD1. With V trimmed by 3 bases and J by 2 bases, 7 bases remained unmatched. Germline assignment: CDR1 SGHKS and CDR2 YYEKEE (reference sequence). This CDR3 spans 16 amino acids. The CDR3 protein is CASSSGGQAPGNTIYF. CDR3 DNA: TGTGCCAGCAGCTCCGGGGGACAGGCCCCTGGAAACACCATATATTTT. The whole variable domain, filled in from reference TRBV5-5 and TRBJ1-3, reads DAGVTQSPTHLIKTRGQQVTLRCSPISGHKSVSWYQQVLGQGPQFIFQYYEKEERGRGNFPDRFSARQFPNYSSELNVNALLLGDSALYLCASSSGGQAPGNTIYFGEGSWLTVV.

The sample holds one count of this clone. The chain is built from TRBV27 and TRBJ2-5; 8 bases line up with TRBD1. Near its end, the DNA agrees better with TRBJ2-7, so the J call may be wrong. The length of the CDR3 is 19 residues. Germline V gene data show CDR1 as MNHEY and CDR2 as SMNVEV (reference sequence). CDR3: CATTLGHLPGGTRWYEQYF. CDR3 sequence (DNA): TGTGCCACCACACTCGGGCACTTACCAGGGGGCACTAGGTGGTACGAGCAGTACTTC.

The rearrangement links TRBV28 to TRBJ2-7; weak D call: TRBD1 (6 bases). CDR3 length equals 16 residues. V gave up 5 bases and J gave up 2 bases, with 19 bases separating them. Germline V gene data show CDR1 as MDHEN and CDR2 as SYDVKM. CDR3 sequence reads: CASSPWTALKTYEQYF. The DNA of the CDR3 is TGTGCCAGCAGTCCTTGGACAGCGTTAAAAACCTACGAGCAGTACTTC.

The sample holds a few counts of this clone. V usage is TRBV6-5 and J usage is TRBJ1-1; D is unclear. The CDR3 has 14 amino acids. In germline, CDR1 is MNHEY, CDR2 SVGAGI. V was cut by 5 bases and J by 2 bases, with 12 bases left in between. The CDR3 sequence is CASSPRGGNTEAFF. In nucleotides, the CDR3 is TGTGCCAGCAGTCCCCGAGGAGGAAACACTGAAGCTTTCTTT.

The V and J genes are TRBV5-1 and TRBJ2-2, with D unresolved. This CDR3 has 16 amino acids. From germline, CDR1 is SGHRS and CDR2 YFSETQ. Trimming removed 5 bases from V and 4 bases from J, with 18 bases in between. The chain's CDR3 is CASSPNNLYLTGELFF. DNA of the CDR3: TGCGCCAGCAGTCCAAATAATCTATATCTCACCGGGGAGCTGTTTTTT.

The CDR3 DNA reads TGTGCCAGCAGCCAGGACAGGGGCCCATACGAGCAGTACTTC. This gives the protein CASSQDRGPYEQYF. The chain has TRBV7-3 and TRBJ2-7, with 9 bases lining up with TRBD1. Germline loops: CDR1 SGHTA, CDR2 FQGTGA. The J segment lost 4 bases and the V segment lost 5 bases, leaving 6 bases of the junction unmatched. The CDR3 runs 14 residues.

The V call is TRBV18, the J call TRBJ2-1; 7 bases align to TRBD2. The V and J ends lost 1 base and 7 bases, in that order; junction bases with no gene match: 7. This CDR3 contains 15 residues. CDR1 is KGHSH, CDR2 LQKENI, per germline. CDR3 nucleotides: TGTGCCAGCTCACCACGGACTAGGGGAAATAATGAGCAGTTCTTC. Protein: CASSPRTRGNNEQFF.

About this clone itself: Sequence at one end of the junction differs from germline and may be a read error. The rearrangement joins TRBV5-1 to TRBJ2-7; 8 bases are a match to TRBD1. This CDR3 comprises 15 residues. CDR1 and CDR2 (germline): SGHRS, YFSETQ. In DNA form, the CDR3 reads TGCGCCAGCAGCTTGGAGGGGACAGGCTCCTCCGAGCAGTACTTC. This gives the protein CASSLEGTGSSEQYF.

The V gene is TRBV27, the J gene TRBJ1-4; tentative D call: TRBD1 (5 bases). This CDR3 has 14 amino acids. The ends were cut back, 5 bases at V and 8 bases at J, with 15 bases in the middle. Germline assignment: CDR1 MNHEY and CDR2 SMNVEV (reference sequence). CDR3 amino acids: CASSRAGQGEKLFF. CDR3 in DNA: TGTGCCAGCAGTAGGGCCGGACAAGGCGAAAAACTGTTTTTT.

The chain uses TRBV6-5 and TRBJ2-7, with D tentatively TRBD1 (5 bases). Between the trimmed V and J ends, which lost 7 bases and 2 bases, there was a span of 12 bases. The CDR3 runs 13 residues. The germline gives CDR1 MNHEY, CDR2 SVGAGI. CDR3 protein: CASKRWGTYEQYF. The DNA of the CDR3 is TGTGCCAGCAAGCGATGGGGCACCTACGAGCAGTACTTC.

The J gene is TRBJ2-3, the V gene TRBV7-9; a weak D match, TRBD2 (5 bases). The CDR3 loop spans 14 amino acids. With 9 bases removed from V and 1 base from J, the gap between germline ends came to 14 bases. CDR1 and CDR2 (germline): SEHNR, FQNEAQ (reference sequence). Written as DNA, the CDR3 is TGTGCCAGGAGACTATTTCTCGGCACAGATACGCAGTATTTT. It encodes CARRLFLGTDTQYF.